These 14 T cell receptor beta chains were all obtained from the same sample, sequenced in a study of response to subunit inactivated influenza vaccine. TCRdb processed the RT-PCR reads anew with MiXCR; each CDR3 protein has one entry. The repertoire holds hundreds of thousands of distinct CDR3 sequences, with around 14% as singletons. This specimen consisted of PBMCs from blood, obtained 11 to 12 days after vaccination. Receptor source: a man aged 50-60 years who received an inactivated influenza vaccine.

The chain combines TRBV7-2 with TRBJ1-6; 9 bases are a match to TRBD1. Germline CDR1 reads SGHTA; CDR2 reads FQGNSA. V shed 7 bases, J shed 9 bases, and the junction held 10 bases outside the gene matches. The CDR3 runs to 15 residues. The CDR3 nucleotides read TGTGCCAGCACTCTCGGACAGGGGTTAGGTTCACCCCTCCACTTT. Encoded protein: CASTLGQGLGSPLHF.

V is TRBV28 and J is TRBJ2-7; 10 bases map to TRBD2. Unmatched junction bases numbered 15, after V lost 1 base and J lost 3 bases. The CDR3 is 19 residues long. The V gene's germline CDR1 is MDHEN and CDR2 SYDVKM. In nucleotides, the CDR3 is TGTGCCAGCAGTTTATCATCGGGTATAGCGGGAGGATCCCGCTACGAGCAGTACTTC. It codes for CASSLSSGIAGGSRYEQYF.

This clonotype was detected many times. This CDR3 reads CATSREITSGSTGELFF. Written as DNA, the CDR3 is TGTGCCACCAGCAGAGAAATTACTAGCGGGTCCACCGGGGAGCTGTTTTTT. The rearrangement joins TRBV15 to TRBJ2-2, with 9 bases lining up with TRBD2. The CDR3 spans 17 residues. The junction had 6 bases not matched to a gene; V was cut back by 0 bases and J by 4 bases. Germline V lookup: CDR1 LNHNV, CDR2 YYDKDF (reference sequence).

This clonotype was counted a few times. V usage is TRBV5-1 and J usage is TRBJ2-7, with a tentative D call TRBD2 (5 bases). CDR1 and CDR2 from the germline V gene are SGHRS and YFSETQ. Trimming cost V 0 bases and J 3 bases, with 7 bases left between them. CDR3 length: 13 amino acids. Here the CDR3 reads CASSLVGVYEQYF. In DNA, the CDR3 is TGCGCCAGCAGCTTGGTCGGGGTCTACGAGCAGTACTTC.

This clonotype has a count of ten or more. The chain joins TRBV10-3 to TRBJ2-4; D is unresolved. The CDR3 has 14 residues. Trimming took off 10 bases at V and 0 bases at J, with 13 bases between the two ends. In germline, CDR1 is ENHRY, CDR2 SYGVKD. This CDR3 reads CATWNGVAKNIQYF. CDR3 bases: TGTGCCACCTGGAATGGGGTAGCCAAAAACATTCAGTACTTC.

CDR3 protein: CASSLMGGSYGYTF. The DNA of the CDR3 is TGTGCCAGCAGTTTGATGGGCGGTAGCTATGGCTACACCTTC. The chain combines TRBV27 with TRBJ1-2; D not certain. V lost 3 bases to trimming and J lost 4 bases, with 12 bases between them. The V gene's germline CDR1 is MNHEY and CDR2 SMNVEV (reference sequence). The CDR3 totals 14 residues.

The chain has TRBV7-9 and TRBJ2-3; D gene ambiguous. V was shortened by 2 bases and J by 1 base, with 7 bases between the two germline ends. The CDR3 sequence is 14 residues long. Germline V gene data show CDR1 as SEHNR and CDR2 as FQNEAQ (reference sequence). The CDR3 reads CASSLYLGTDTQYF. For the CDR3, the DNA is TGTGCCAGCAGCTTATACCTGGGCACAGATACGCAGTATTTT.

This clonotype was seen ten or more times. The chain combines TRBV24-1 with TRBJ2-5; 7 bases fit TRBD1. The ends lost 1 base at V and 2 bases at J; junction bases unmatched: 3. Looked up from germline, CDR1 is KGHDR and CDR2 is SFDVKD. CDR3 length equals 15 residues. As DNA, the CDR3 is TGTGCCACCAGTGATTTCCGGACAGGTCAAGAGACCCAGTACTTC. This codes for CATSDFRTGQETQYF.

The rearrangement links TRBV3-1 to TRBJ2-1; 7 nucleotides agree with TRBD2. CDR1 LGHDT and CDR2 YNNKEL come from the germline V gene (reference sequence). J gave up 9 bases and V 3 bases, and 8 bases lay outside the gene matches. The CDR3 loop spans 14 amino acids. The CDR3 loop reads CASSQDWSGTEQFF. CDR3 bases: TGTGCCAGCAGCCAGGATTGGAGCGGGACTGAGCAGTTCTTC.

In this sample, this clonotype turned up a few times. The J gene is TRBJ2-1, the V gene TRBV18; D gene unclear. The CDR3 is 13 residues long. The V end lost 1 base, the J end lost 10 bases, and 11 bases lay between the germline ends. Germline V lookup: CDR1 KGHSH, CDR2 LQKENI. In nucleotides, the CDR3 is TGTGCCAGCTCACCACAAAGTAAGCAGGAGCAGTTCTTC. Residues: CASSPQSKQEQFF.

This clonotype showed up just a few times. V and J are TRBV12-3 or TRBV12-4 and TRBJ2-7, with a weak D call TRBD1 (6 bases). This CDR3 is built from 16 residues. Deletions cut 3 bases from V and 2 bases from J, with 17 bases between. The CDR3 here is CASSLPGHRATYEQYF. CDR3 DNA: TGTGCCAGCAGTTTGCCGGGTCACAGGGCAACCTACGAGCAGTACTTC.

Ten or more counts support this clonotype. The chain links TRBV6-2 or TRBV6-3 to TRBJ2-1, with 9 bases matching TRBD2. V lost 0 bases to trimming and J lost 9 bases; unmatched junction nucleotides: 9. This CDR3 contains 16 residues. Germline values: CDR1 MNHEY, CDR2 SVGEGT. CDR3 sequence reads: CASSYSGLAGFGEQFF. CDR3 sequence (DNA): TGTGCCAGCAGTTACTCGGGTCTAGCGGGGTTTGGTGAGCAGTTCTTC.

This clonotype showed up just a few times. This rearrangement joins TRBV5-1 to TRBJ2-1; 8 nucleotides line up with TRBD2. The CDR3 covers 20 residues. V lost 0 bases to trimming and J lost 1 base; unmatched junction nucleotides: 15. CDR1 and CDR2 (germline): SGHRS, YFSETQ. CDR3 bases: TGCGCCAGCAGCTTGGCCCCCGGGGGGGGCCGATTAACTTCCTACAATGAGCAGTTCTTC. Translating it yields CASSLAPGGGRLTSYNEQFF.

This clonotype was recorded a few times. The CDR3 protein is CASSLDVNSYEQYF. The CDR3, as DNA: TGTGCCAGCAGCTTAGATGTTAACTCCTACGAGCAGTACTTC. V and J are TRBV7-9 and TRBJ2-7; D is undetermined. This CDR3 spans 14 amino acids. V lost 1 base and J 0 bases, leaving 7 bases between the germline ends. The V gene's germline CDR1 is SEHNR and CDR2 FQNEAQ (reference sequence). Based on the CDR3 plus reference TRBV7-9 and TRBJ2-7, the full variable domain is DTGVSQNPRHKITKRGQNVTFRCDPISEHNRLYWYRQTLGQGPEFLTYFQNEAQLEKSRLLSDRFSAERPKGSFSTLEIQRTEQGDSAMYLCASSLDVNSYEQYFGPGTRLTVT.